The 21 T cell receptor beta chains given below trace back to one sample, sequenced in a study of T cell responses to AZD1222 COVID-19 vaccine. Profiling relied on immunoSEQ multiplex PCR, and the TCRdb table lists in-frame clones only, not all of them. This table holds about 150,000 clones, about 93% found once. Sample: peripheral blood, taken on day 0 of AZD1222 vaccination. Receptor source: an adult in good health.

This clone has just a few counts. The CDR3 DNA reads TGTGCCAGTAGCCCCAGCGTCGGTTATGGCTACACCTTC. It codes for CASSPSVGYGYTF. V and J are TRBV19 and TRBJ1-2, with unresolved D. CDR1 and CDR2 (germline): LNHDA, SQIVND (reference sequence). This CDR3 region has 13 residues. Trimming took 6 bases from V and 5 from J, leaving 13 bases between them.

J is TRBJ2-1 and V is TRBV28; the D gene is possibly TRBD2 (6 bases). Per the germline V gene, CDR1 is MDHEN and CDR2 is SYDVKM. This CDR3 is 11 amino acids long. V was trimmed by 5 bases and J by 12 bases, leaving 11 bases between them. The CDR3, as DNA: TGTGCCAGCAGTAAGACTAGGGCGCAGTTCTTC. It yields the protein CASSKTRAQFF.

V is TRBV25-1 and J is TRBJ2-7; tentatively, D is TRBD2 (5 bases). The length of the CDR3 is 16 residues. The V end was cut by 1 base, the J end by 0 bases, with 13 bases between. CDR1 and CDR2 from the germline V gene are MGHDK and SYGVNS. The CDR3 bases are TGTGCCAGCAGTGAATTCGGGGAAACCCACTCCTACGAGCAGTACTTC. Encoded protein: CASSEFGETHSYEQYF.

The chain couples TRBV5-1 to TRBJ1-2, with TRBD1 matching over 9 bases. V was clipped by 4 bases and J by 4 bases; unmatched bases: 5. The CDR3 sequence is 14 residues long. Germline CDR1 and CDR2: SGHRS and YFSETQ. The DNA of the CDR3 is TGCGCCAGCAGCACAGGGGGCTATAGCTATGGCTACACCTTC. This encodes CASSTGGYSYGYTF.

V usage is TRBV19 and J usage is TRBJ1-2; 7 nucleotides match TRBD1. Germline V gives CDR1 LNHDA, CDR2 SQIVND (reference sequence). V shed 5 bases, J shed 3 bases, and the junction held 6 bases outside the gene matches. The CDR3 runs to 14 residues. Here the CDR3 reads CASSPQGDHYGYTF. The CDR3 DNA is TGTGCCAGTAGTCCCCAGGGGGACCACTATGGCTACACCTTC. The full variable domain, completed using reference TRBV19 and TRBJ1-2, is DGGITQSPKYLFRKEGQNVTLSCEQNLNHDAMYWYRQDPGQGLRLIYYSQIVNDFQKGDIAEGYSVSREKKESFPLTVTSAQKNPTAFYLCASSPQGDHYGYTFGSGTRLTVV.

The chain uses TRBV5-1 and TRBJ1-4; no reliable D call. V lost 4 bases, J lost 5 bases, and 12 bases lay in between. The CDR3 extends over 14 amino acids. Per germline, CDR1 SGHRS and CDR2 YFSETQ. CDR3 in DNA: TGCGCCAGCAGCCCCATAGACGGGAATGAAAAACTGTTTTTT. Encoded protein: CASSPIDGNEKLFF.

The chain joins TRBV3-1 (or the pseudogene TRBV3-2) to TRBJ2-5; D is undetermined. Trimming took off 4 bases at V and 4 bases at J, with 7 bases between the two ends. The CDR3 is made up of 12 amino acids. Germline-derived CDR1 and CDR2 are LGHDT and YNNKEL (reference sequence). CDR3 bases: TGTGCCAGCAGCCCCGTCGGAGAGACCCAGTACTTC. Protein: CASSPVGETQYF.

This sequence joins TRBV5-1 and TRBJ1-1; tentatively, D is TRBD1 (6 bases). This CDR3 is 14 amino acids long. Looked up from germline, CDR1 is SGHRS and CDR2 is YFSETQ. V gave up 7 bases and J gave up 0 bases, with 13 bases separating them. CDR3 nucleotide sequence: TGCGCCAGCGGTATGGACAGATTGAACACTGAAGCTTTCTTT. Its protein product is CASGMDRLNTEAFF.

The DNA of the CDR3 is TGTGCCAGCAGCCAAGGCAGGGCGCTCGAGCAGTACTTC. It translates to CASSQGRALEQYF. The rearrangement uses TRBV3-1 (or the pseudogene TRBV3-2) and TRBJ2-7, with D possibly TRBD1 on 5 matching bases. Looked up from germline, CDR1 is LGHDT and CDR2 is YNNKEL (reference sequence). There are 13 residues in the CDR3. V was cut by 1 base and J by 6 bases, with 10 bases left in between.

The chain uses TRBV7-3 and TRBJ1-1, with D unclear. Trimming stripped 1 base from V and 3 bases from J, with 9 bases between. Per the germline V gene, CDR1 is SGHTA and CDR2 is FQGTGA. The CDR3 has 14 residues. Here the CDR3 DNA reads TGTGCCAGCAGCTTAAATCTCGCGGACACTGAAGCTTTCTTT. This encodes CASSLNLADTEAFF.

The V gene is TRBV18, the J gene TRBJ1-3; unclear D gene. The V end was cut by 3 bases, the J end by 1 base, with 13 bases between. The CDR3 is made up of 16 amino acids. Germline CDR1 KGHSH, CDR2 LQKENI. The DNA for the CDR3 is TGTGCCAGCTCACCCCCCGGGTACCTATCTGGAAACACCATATATTTT. Translation gives CASSPPGYLSGNTIYF.

The CDR3 loop is CASSEPGKVWGYTF. CDR3 in DNA: TGTGCCAGCAGTGAACCCGGGAAGGTCTGGGGCTACACCTTC. The V gene is TRBV6-1, the J gene TRBJ1-2, with D unresolved. V gave up 2 bases and J gave up 8 bases, with 15 bases separating them. This CDR3 has 14 residues. Germline-derived CDR1 and CDR2 are MNHNS and SASEGT.

Turning to this clone: At the DNA level, this CDR3 is encoded by other sequences in the same sample as well. The V call is TRBV28, the J call TRBJ2-1; D remains unclear. This CDR3 spans 12 amino acids. Trimming shortened V by 1 base and J by 7 bases, and 5 bases separated the two germline ends. Germline-derived CDR1 and CDR2 are MDHEN and SYDVKM. The CDR3 protein is CASSLSANEQFF. The CDR3 DNA reads as TGTGCCAGCAGTTTATCTGCAAATGAGCAGTTCTTC.

V is TRBV27 and J is TRBJ1-1; D remains unclear. V was cut by 4 bases and J by 2 bases, with 2 bases left in between. The CDR3 extends over 11 amino acids. From germline, CDR1 is MNHEY and CDR2 SMNVEV (reference sequence). The CDR3 here is CASSSNTEAFF. CDR3 nucleotide sequence: TGTGCCAGCAGTTCCAACACTGAAGCTTTCTTT.

This chain links TRBV5-4 with TRBJ1-2; D remains ambiguous. The CDR3 has 13 amino acids. Trimming cost V 0 bases and J 3 bases, with 6 bases left between them. Germline V gene sequence: CDR1 SGHNT, CDR2 YYREEE (reference sequence). The CDR3, as DNA: TGTGCCAGCAGCTTGGTGGAAGACTATGGCTACACCTTC. This gives the protein CASSLVEDYGYTF. The complete variable domain, with remaining parts taken from reference TRBV5-4 and TRBJ1-2, reads ETGVTQSPTHLIKTRGQQVTLRCSSQSGHNTVSWYQQALGQGPQFIFQYYREEENGRGNFPPRFSGLQFPNYSSELNVNALELDDSALYLCASSLVEDYGYTFGSGTRLTVV.

V and J are TRBV16 and TRBJ1-3; TRBD1 aligns across 7 bases. V gave up 2 bases and J gave up 7 bases; unmatched junction bases: 2. The germline gives CDR1 KGHSY, CDR2 FQNENV. The CDR3 contains 13 residues. The CDR3 DNA is TGTGCCAGCAGCCAAGACAGGGTTAACACCATATATTTT. This translates into CASSQDRVNTIYF.

The V and J genes are TRBV7-3 and TRBJ2-1, with 13 positions matching TRBD2. Trimming took 5 bases from V and 5 from J; bases not matched to a gene: 6. The germline gives CDR1 SGHTA, CDR2 FQGTGA. CDR3 length: 16 residues. The DNA for the CDR3 is TGTGCCAGCAGCCCCGGACTAGCGGGGGCTAACAATGAGCAGTTCTTC. It codes for CASSPGLAGANNEQFF.

The chain links TRBV28 to TRBJ1-5; a possible D gene is TRBD1 (5 bases). Deletions cut 1 base from V and 7 bases from J, with 11 bases between. The CDR3 length is 14 residues. CDR1 is MDHEN and CDR2 is SYDVKM in the germline V gene. This CDR3 reads CASSLFGGGQPQHF. The CDR3 region has the DNA TGTGCCAGCAGTTTATTTGGGGGAGGACAGCCCCAGCATTTT.

V usage is TRBV11-2 and J usage is TRBJ2-1; weak D call: TRBD1 (6 bases). V was trimmed by 3 bases and J by 6 bases, leaving 18 bases between them. This CDR3 is built from 16 residues. Looked up from germline, CDR1 is SGHAT and CDR2 is FQNNGV. CDR3 loop: CASSFTTGTKGNEQFF. The CDR3, as DNA: TGTGCCAGCAGCTTTACAACCGGGACAAAAGGCAATGAGCAGTTCTTC. The variable domain in full, completed from reference TRBV11-2 and TRBJ2-1, reads EAGVAQSPRYKIIEKRQSVAFWCNPISGHATLYWYQQILGQGPKLLIQFQNNGVVDDSQLPKDRFSAERLKGVDSTLKIQPAKLEDSAVYLCASSFTTGTKGNEQFFGPGTRLTVL.

The chain employs TRBV5-4 and TRBJ1-2; 9 nucleotides match TRBD1. This CDR3 contains 15 residues. V trimming: 0 bases; J trimming: 5 bases; junction bases outside the gene matches: 5. CDR1 SGHNT and CDR2 YYREEE come from the germline V gene (reference sequence). CDR3 DNA: TGTGCCAGCAGCTTGGGGACAGGGGAGGGGTATGGCTACACCTTC. It yields the protein CASSLGTGEGYGYTF.

The genes are TRBV5-4 and TRBJ2-5; 7 positions match TRBD1. The CDR3 has 13 residues. V lost 4 bases to trimming and J lost 3 bases; unmatched junction nucleotides: 3. Germline assignment: CDR1 SGHNT and CDR2 YYREEE (reference sequence). The CDR3 region is CASSHTGEETQYF. The CDR3 region has the DNA TGTGCCAGCAGCCATACAGGGGAAGAGACCCAGTACTTC.